The entry below gives a single T cell receptor beta chain sequence along with its context. Its specificity is not known. The method was immunoSEQ multiplex PCR; TCRdb's version includes in-frame clones alone and lacks a portion of them. The sample consists of a few hundred thousand clones, under 90% of them appearing once. The treatment was: approximately 18 received Ad26.COV2.S at low or high dose, single or two shots; about 5 received placebo; per-sample allocation not given. Repertoires come from day 63 after the first vaccine or placebo injection. The sample came from a Boston adult aged 18-55 years. The vaccine delivered Wuhan-strain SARS-CoV-2 spike through an Ad26 vector. These data are taken from a study of Ad26.COV2.S vaccination and SARS-CoV-2 variants. Notes on the study in general: Possibly, TCR breadth and depth analyses underestimated total T cell responses.

Germline values: CDR1 SGHDT, CDR2 YYEEEE. The CDR3 spans 18 residues. The ends lost 5 bases at V and 0 bases at J; junction bases unmatched: 13. The J gene is TRBJ1-5, the V gene TRBV5-6; 8 nucleotides line up with TRBD1. This specimen consisted of peripheral blood, obtained in a trial of Ad26.COV2.S vaccine versus placebo. The clonotype was recovered from a person between 18 and 60 years old who received the Ad26.COV2.S COVID-19 vaccine or a placebo. The CDR3 DNA reads TGTGCCAGCAGTACCCGACAGGGGCCCCTTTATAGCAATCAGCCCCAGCATTTT. This encodes CASSTRQGPLYSNQPQHF.